The 15 T cell receptor beta chains below all came from one sample that was sequenced in a study of T-cell memory formation after mild COVID-19. TCRdb fed the 5' RACE reads into MiXCR, producing one record per CDR3 protein. This sample has 200,000 to 250,000 distinct CDR3 sequences; under 30% occur once, and the top ten carry approximately 10%. Source material: PBMCs or a T cell subset sorted from them (not recorded which). The receptors originated from an adult woman who had mild COVID-19 (a few samples of this study predate the infection). Cell type and time point are not known.

The chain combines TRBV29-1 with TRBJ2-7; 9 bases match TRBD1. The germline gives CDR1 SQVTM, CDR2 ANQGSEA. Unmatched junction bases numbered 2, after V lost 5 bases and J lost 3 bases. The CDR3 has 12 residues. The CDR3 DNA follows: TGCAGCGTTCCGGGACAGGGCTACGAGCAGTACTTC. The encoded protein is CSVPGQGYEQYF.

The chain has TRBV4-1 and TRBJ1-4; 7 bases fit TRBD1. V lost 0 bases, J lost 7 bases, and 8 bases stayed unmatched. The CDR3 runs 16 residues. CDR1 is MGHRA, CDR2 YSYEKL, per germline. The CDR3: CASSQERQGGGEKLFF. The DNA for the CDR3 is TGCGCCAGCAGCCAAGAGCGACAGGGAGGGGGTGAAAAACTGTTTTTT.

The chain combines TRBV24-1 with TRBJ2-2; perhaps TRBD1 as D (6 bases). Germline lookup yields CDR1 KGHDR and CDR2 SFDVKD. The CDR3 covers 20 residues. Trimming stripped 5 bases from V and 4 bases from J, with 28 bases between. CDR3 bases: TGTGCCACCAGTGTGGGGAGCTACGACAGGTTATCGTTCCGCACCGGGGAGCTGTTTTTT. The encoded protein is CATSVGSYDRLSFRTGELFF.

This clonotype appeared a few times. The J gene is TRBJ2-2, the V gene TRBV5-6; 9 nucleotides align to TRBD1. J gave up 0 bases and V 4 bases, and 4 bases lay outside the gene matches. The length of the CDR3 is 16 residues. CDR1 is SGHDT and CDR2 is YYEEEE in the germline V gene. CDR3 in amino acids: CASSIQGATNTGELFF. The CDR3 nucleotides read TGTGCCAGCAGCATACAGGGGGCTACGAACACCGGGGAGCTGTTTTTT.

The chain has TRBV24-1 and TRBJ2-6, with D possibly TRBD1 on 5 matching bases. CDR3 length equals 16 residues. The V and J ends lost 4 bases and 0 bases respectively, with 9 bases between them. Germline CDR1 and CDR2: KGHDR and SFDVKD. In nucleotides, the CDR3 is TGTGCCACCAGTGACGACAGACTCTCTGGGGCCAACGTCCTGACTTTC. Protein product: CATSDDRLSGANVLTF.

The chain is built from TRBV4-2 and TRBJ2-1, with 8 bases lining up with TRBD2. Germline V CDR1 and CDR2: LGHNA, YNFKEQ. This CDR3 comprises 16 residues. J gave up 8 bases and V 0 bases, and 9 bases lay outside the gene matches. CDR3 region: CASSQDWGTSSYEQFF. The CDR3 nucleotides read TGTGCCAGCAGCCAAGATTGGGGGACTAGTTCCTATGAGCAGTTCTTC.

In its sample, this clonotype was seen a few times. The gene calls are TRBV9 and TRBJ2-3; 9 nucleotides agree with TRBD2. The germline V gene encodes CDR1 SGDLS and CDR2 YYNGEE. Trimming cost V 4 bases and J 4 bases; bases outside gene matches: 10. CDR3 length: 16 amino acids. Written as DNA, the CDR3 is TGTGCCAGCAGCAGTCCCCTGAGCGGGGGGTCAGATACGCAGTATTTT. Translated, it gives CASSSPLSGGSDTQYF.

This clonotype was counted at least ten times. The chain combines TRBV20-1 with TRBJ1-5, with D hard to call. Per germline, CDR1 DFQATT and CDR2 SNEGSKA (reference sequence). V was trimmed by 1 base and J by 7 bases, leaving 14 bases between them. CDR3 length: 14 residues. CDR3 in amino acids: CSARGPDLGQPQHF. CDR3 nucleotide sequence: TGCAGTGCTAGAGGCCCTGACCTGGGACAGCCCCAGCATTTT.

This chain links TRBV7-6 with TRBJ2-2; TRBD2 is a possible D gene (6 bases). This CDR3 is built from 15 residues. Trimming stripped 5 bases from V and 4 bases from J, with 14 bases between. Germline V gene sequence: CDR1 SGHVS, CDR2 FNYEAQ. The CDR3 DNA reads TGTGCCAGCAGCCGTTTGGGGGGAGGCACCGGGGAGCTGTTTTTT. Residues: CASSRLGGGTGELFF.

The chain recombines TRBV9 with TRBJ2-7, with TRBD1 as a possible D gene (6 bases). In germline, CDR1 is SGDLS, CDR2 YYNGEE. The CDR3 is 14 residues long. V was trimmed by 0 bases and J by 4 bases, leaving 11 bases between them. CDR3 region: CASSVGTEVYEQYF. The CDR3, as DNA: TGTGCCAGCAGCGTAGGGACAGAAGTTTACGAGCAGTACTTC.

This rearrangement joins TRBV6-5 to TRBJ2-1, with TRBD2 matching over 9 bases. This CDR3 has 19 residues. The germline V gene encodes CDR1 MNHEY and CDR2 SVGAGI. V lost 4 bases and J lost 7; bases outside the gene matches: 20. The chain's CDR3 is CASSSLAFLAGGGINEQFF. The CDR3 DNA follows: TGTGCCAGCAGTTCCCTTGCCTTTTTGGCGGGGGGGGGAATAAATGAGCAGTTCTTC.

This clonotype has more than one count but fewer than ten. The J gene is TRBJ2-7, the V gene TRBV2, with D maybe TRBD1 (6 bases). V lost 8 bases to trimming and J lost 9 bases, with 32 bases between them. This CDR3 is built from 17 residues. From germline, CDR1 is SNHLY and CDR2 FYNNEI. In DNA, the CDR3 is TGTGCCAGCGCCCTAAAAAGGGGGAGTTCCACATGGGACGGGCAGTACTTC. This translates into CASALKRGSSTWDGQYF.

The chain links TRBV12-3 or TRBV12-4 to TRBJ2-5; TRBD1 might be the D (6 bases). This CDR3 is 12 amino acids long. Trimming removed 8 bases from V and 3 bases from J, with 10 bases in between. Here the CDR3 reads CASAGAEETQYF. CDR3 coding DNA: TGTGCCAGCGCAGGGGCAGAAGAGACCCAGTACTTC.

This clonotype was counted only a few times. The gene calls are TRBV7-6 and TRBJ2-7; D remains unclear. The V end lost 5 bases, the J end lost 6 bases, and 14 bases lay between the germline ends. The CDR3 is 13 residues long. Germline V gene data show CDR1 as SGHVS and CDR2 as FNYEAQ. CDR3 sequence: CASSAASGSEQYF. CDR3 coding DNA: TGTGCCAGCAGCGCTGCGTCCGGGTCCGAGCAGTACTTC. The whole variable domain, remainder taken from reference TRBV7-6 and TRBJ2-7, is GAGVSQSPRYKVTKRGQDVALRCDPISGHVSLYWYRQALGQGPEFLTYFNYEAQQDKSGLPNDRFSAERPEGSISTLTIQRTEQRDSAMYRCASSAASGSEQYFGPGTRLTVT.

Ten or more counts support this clonotype. The J gene is TRBJ2-1, the V gene TRBV29-1, with D possibly being TRBD1 (6 bases). V lost 4 bases and J 9 bases, leaving 10 bases between the germline ends. The CDR3 totals 11 residues. The germline CDR1 and CDR2 sequences are SQVTM and ANQGSEA. The DNA for the CDR3 is TGCAGCGTTGGGACAGCGATTGAGCAGTTCTTC. Protein: CSVGTAIEQFF.